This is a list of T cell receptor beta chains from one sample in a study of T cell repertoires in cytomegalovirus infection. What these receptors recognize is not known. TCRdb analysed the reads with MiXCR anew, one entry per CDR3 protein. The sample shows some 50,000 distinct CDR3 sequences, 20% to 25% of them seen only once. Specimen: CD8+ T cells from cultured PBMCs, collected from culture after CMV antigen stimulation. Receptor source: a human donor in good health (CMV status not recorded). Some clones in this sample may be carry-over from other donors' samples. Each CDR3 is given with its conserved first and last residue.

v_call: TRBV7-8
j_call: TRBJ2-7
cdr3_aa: CASSLGKSVWEQYF

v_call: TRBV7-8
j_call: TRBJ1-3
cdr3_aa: CASSGGGFAGNSIYF

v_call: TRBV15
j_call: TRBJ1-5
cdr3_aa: CATWDTRNQPQHF

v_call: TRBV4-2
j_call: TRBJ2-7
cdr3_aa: CASSYNFHYEQYF

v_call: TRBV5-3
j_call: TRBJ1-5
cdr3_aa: CARSPRTGGLLSNQPQHF

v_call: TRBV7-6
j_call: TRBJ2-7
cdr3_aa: CASSSSGGHEQYF

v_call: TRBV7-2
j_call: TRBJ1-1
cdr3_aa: CASSLTEGITEAFF

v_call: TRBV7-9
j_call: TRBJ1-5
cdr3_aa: CASSLSGGGNQPQHF

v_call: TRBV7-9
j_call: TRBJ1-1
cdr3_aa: CASKARSGGGGPPEAFF

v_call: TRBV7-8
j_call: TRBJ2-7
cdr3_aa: CASSPGTSGSYEQYF

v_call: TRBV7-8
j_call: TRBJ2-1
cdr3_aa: CASSQRASSWLAEQFF

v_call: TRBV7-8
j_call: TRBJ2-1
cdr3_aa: CASSLRTYNEQFF

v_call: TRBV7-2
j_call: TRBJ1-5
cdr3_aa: CASSPGQGPNQPQHF

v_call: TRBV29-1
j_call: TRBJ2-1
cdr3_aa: CSGGGNEQFF

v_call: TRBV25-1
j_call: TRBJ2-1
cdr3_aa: CASQLRASTYNEQFF

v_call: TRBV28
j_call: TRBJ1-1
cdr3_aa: CASSLLKNTEAFF

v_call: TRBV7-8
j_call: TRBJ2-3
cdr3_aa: CASSPGQSGRTDTQYF

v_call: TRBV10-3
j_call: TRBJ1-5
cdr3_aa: CAISEANQPQHF

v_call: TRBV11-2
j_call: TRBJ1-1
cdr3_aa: CASRSGGMRTEAFF

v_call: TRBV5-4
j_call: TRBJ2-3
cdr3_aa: CASSLGPGEVDTQYF

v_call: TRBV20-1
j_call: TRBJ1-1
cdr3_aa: CSARDRQIEAFF

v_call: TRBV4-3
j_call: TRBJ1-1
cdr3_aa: CASSQESLLNTEAFF

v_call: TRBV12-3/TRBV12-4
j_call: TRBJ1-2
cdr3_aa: CASSPPSWTLGYTF

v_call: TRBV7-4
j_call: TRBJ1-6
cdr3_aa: CASSLQPAGISPLHF

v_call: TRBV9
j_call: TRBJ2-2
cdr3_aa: CASSVEGGYGELFF

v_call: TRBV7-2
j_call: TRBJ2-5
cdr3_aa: CASSRGHLGFQETQYF

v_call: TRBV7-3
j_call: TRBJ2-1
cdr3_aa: CASSFEGLGNEQFF

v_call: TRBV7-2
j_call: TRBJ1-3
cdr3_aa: CASSSLVNAWAEHTIYF

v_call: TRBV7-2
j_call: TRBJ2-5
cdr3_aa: CASSRGLAETQYF

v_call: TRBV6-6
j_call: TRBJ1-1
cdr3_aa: CASRLRGMNTEAFF

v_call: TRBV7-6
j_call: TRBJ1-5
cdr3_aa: CASSRLPGSNQPQHF

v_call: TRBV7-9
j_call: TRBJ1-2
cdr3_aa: CASSLIPVDGYTF